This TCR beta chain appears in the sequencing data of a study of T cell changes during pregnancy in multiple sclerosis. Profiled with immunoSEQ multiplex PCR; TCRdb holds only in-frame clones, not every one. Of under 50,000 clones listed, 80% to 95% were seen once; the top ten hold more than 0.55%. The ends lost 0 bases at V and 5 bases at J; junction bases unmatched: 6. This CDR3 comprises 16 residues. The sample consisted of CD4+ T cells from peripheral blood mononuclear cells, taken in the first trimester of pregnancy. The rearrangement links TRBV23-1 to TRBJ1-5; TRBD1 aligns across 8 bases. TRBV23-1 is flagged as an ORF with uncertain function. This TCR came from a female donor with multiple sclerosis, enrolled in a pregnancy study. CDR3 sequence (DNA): TGCGCCAGCAGTCAATCCCAGGACAGGGATCATCAGCCCCAGCATTTT. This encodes CASSQSQDRDHQPQHF.